This is a list of T cell receptor beta chains from one sample in a study of cytomegalovirus exposure and HLA in healthy donors. The method was immunoSEQ multiplex PCR; TCRdb's version includes in-frame clones alone and lacks a portion of them. The sample consists of 150,000 to 200,000 clones, around 73% of them appearing once. Sequenced input: PBMCs. The receptors were gathered from a man in his sixties in good health and CMV-seronegative. Each CDR3 is given with its conserved first and last residue. Each record gives: clone size, V gene, D gene, J gene, CDR3 length, CDR3 protein, CDR3 DNA. The D gene is left open where the match is weak. Size is omitted from some rows. Given values are once, few, many or a class for expanded clones.

-	TRBV30	TRBD1	TRBJ1-2	13	CAWDRGSGYGYTF	TGTGCCTGGGACAGGGGATCTGGCTATGGCTACACCTTC
-	TRBV9	-	TRBJ1-1	15	CASSVVAGLNTEAFF	TGTGCCAGCAGCGTAGTGGCAGGCTTGAACACTGAAGCTTTCTTT
-	TRBV5-1	-	TRBJ2-3	16	CASSLVGAGAPDTQYF	TGCGCCAGCAGCTTGGTGGGGGCCGGGGCCCCAGATACGCAGTATTTT
-	TRBV19	TRBD1	TRBJ1-1	13	CASTDRAVAEAFF	TGTGCCAGCACAGACAGGGCTGTAGCTGAAGCTTTCTTT
-	TRBV27	-	TRBJ1-4	14	CASRFAFESEKLFF	TGTGCCAGCAGATTCGCGTTCGAGAGTGAAAAACTGTTTTTT
-	TRBV9	TRBD2	TRBJ2-3	20	CASSPTTSGGWESSTDTQYF	TGTGCCAGCAGCCCAACGACTAGCGGGGGGTGGGAATCTAGCACAGATACGCAGTATTTT
few	TRBV7-8	-	TRBJ1-1	17	CASSLQLFQSLNTEAFF	TGTGCCAGCAGCCTACAGTTATTCCAGAGTTTGAACACTGAAGCTTTCTTT
-	TRBV2	-	TRBJ2-1	13	CAVPLGGDNEQFF	TGTGCCGTACCACTCGGGGGAGACAATGAGCAGTTCTTC
once	TRBV19	TRBD1	TRBJ1-3	16	CASSIPGQGSGNTIYF	TGTGCCAGTAGTATCCCGGGACAGGGCTCTGGAAACACCATATATTTT
-	TRBV5-6	-	TRBJ1-2	15	CASSLEGQTLYGYTF	TGTGCCAGCAGCTTGGAAGGACAGACCCTCTATGGCTACACCTTC
-	TRBV6-5	-	TRBJ1-2	14	CASRNDRPNYGYTF	TGTGCCAGCAGAAATGACAGGCCGAACTATGGCTACACCTTC
-	TRBV7-9	-	TRBJ1-3	15	CASSFGTTSGNTIYF	TGTGCCAGCAGCTTCGGGACAACCTCTGGAAACACCATATATTTT
-	TRBV19	-	TRBJ1-2	14	CASSMGLSYDGYTF	TGTGCCAGTAGTATGGGCCTGTCCTATGATGGCTACACCTTC
-	TRBV5-8	-	TRBJ1-6	14	CASSSRQDGSPLHF	TGTGCCAGCAGTTCACGACAGGACGGGTCACCCCTCCACTTT
-	TRBV5-6	-	TRBJ1-3	15	CASTRGPVGGNTIYF	TGTGCCAGCACCCGAGGGCCCGTCGGAGGAAACACCATATATTTT
few	TRBV28	-	TRBJ1-2	14	CASSLTAAPYGYPF	TGTGCCAGCAGTTTAACAGCCGCACCCTATGGCTACCCCTTC
few	TRBV15	-	TRBJ1-2	14	CATSRGEGTYGYTF	TGTGCCACCAGCAGAGGCGAGGGAACCTATGGCTACACCTTC
-	TRBV6-5	-	TRBJ1-6	16	CASSYLSTGSNSPLHF	TGTGCCAGCAGTTACTTGTCTACAGGGTCCAATTCACCCCTCCACTTT
-	TRBV19	TRBD1	TRBJ2-2	16	CASRKDRGSSTGELFF	TGTGCCAGTAGGAAGGACAGGGGCTCGAGCACCGGGGAGCTGTTTTTT
-	TRBV5-4	TRBD2	TRBJ2-3	16	CASSLVAGGNTDTQYF	TGTGCCAGCAGCTTGGTTGCGGGAGGGAACACAGATACGCAGTATTTT
-	TRBV5-1	TRBD1	TRBJ2-1	15	CASSLIGTDYNEQFF	TGCGCCAGCAGCTTAATCGGGACAGATTACAATGAGCAGTTCTTC
-	TRBV5-1	TRBD1	TRBJ2-5	15	CASSLGDRAQETQYF	TGCGCTAGCAGCTTGGGGGACAGGGCACAAGAGACCCAGTACTTC
-	TRBV19	-	TRBJ2-7	15	CASSKGGSSSYEQYF	TGTGCCAGTAGTAAAGGAGGGAGTAGCTCCTACGAGCAGTACTTC
-	TRBV2	-	TRBJ1-6	14	CASNKGDCNSPLHF	TGTGCCAGCAATAAGGGAGACTGTAATTCACCCCTCCACTTT
-	TRBV7-7	TRBD2	TRBJ2-1	15	CASSLESGGYNEQFF	TGTGCTAGCAGCTTAGAGAGCGGGGGTTACAATGAGCAGTTCTTC